This TCR beta chain was captured by sequencing in a study of cytomegalovirus exposure and HLA in healthy donors. Study-wide points: Around 160 TCR beta chains were listed as cytomegalovirus-associated. Among the sequence variants, a highly shared cluster was likely an artifact of sequencing.

Trimming removed 7 bases from V and 2 bases from J, with 21 bases in between. The CDR3 runs to 17 residues. Germline loops: CDR1 LNHDA, CDR2 SQIVND (reference sequence). On this clone: What it binds is not known.

PCR was performed using 60 Vbeta and 13 Jbeta primers. The method was immunoSEQ multiplex PCR; TCRdb's version includes in-frame clones alone and lacks a portion of them. Here the sample spans roughly 180,000 clones, approximately 80% being singletons. The sequence derives from a girl aged 5 to 17 in good health and CMV-seropositive. Material for sequencing was PBMCs. This chain uses TRBV19 with TRBJ1-5; no definite D call. The CDR3 loop is CASTLAGSWEGNQPQHF. The CDR3 DNA reads as TGTGCCAGTACACTAGCTGGTTCATGGGAGGGCAATCAGCCCCAGCATTTT. The whole variable domain, filled in from reference TRBV19 and TRBJ1-5, reads DGGITQSPKYLFRKEGQNVTLSCEQNLNHDAMYWYRQDPGQGLRLIYYSQIVNDFQKGDIAEGYSVSREKKESFPLTVTSAQKNPTAFYLCASTLAGSWEGNQPQHFGDGTRLSIL.